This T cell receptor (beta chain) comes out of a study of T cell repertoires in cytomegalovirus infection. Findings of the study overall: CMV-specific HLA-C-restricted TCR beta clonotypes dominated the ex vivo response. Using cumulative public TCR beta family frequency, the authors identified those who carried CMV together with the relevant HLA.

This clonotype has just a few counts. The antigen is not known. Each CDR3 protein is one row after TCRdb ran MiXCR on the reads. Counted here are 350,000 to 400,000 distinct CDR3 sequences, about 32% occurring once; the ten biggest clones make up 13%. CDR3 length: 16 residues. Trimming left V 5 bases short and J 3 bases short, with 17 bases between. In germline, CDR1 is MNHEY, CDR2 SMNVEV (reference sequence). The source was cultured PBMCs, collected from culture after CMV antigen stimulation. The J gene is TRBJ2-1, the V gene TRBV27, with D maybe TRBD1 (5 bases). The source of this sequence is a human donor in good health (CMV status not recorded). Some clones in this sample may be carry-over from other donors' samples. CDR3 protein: CASSPRRVGFYNEQFF. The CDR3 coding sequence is TGTGCCAGCAGTCCTCGCAGGGTCGGGTTCTACAATGAGCAGTTCTTC.